The present entry profiles one T cell receptor beta chain with its context. These data originate in a study of blood T cell repertoires in COVID-19. Overall study context: The United States, Italy and Spain supplied acute and convalescent COVID-19 samples. T cells, B-cell-depleted T cells, or PBMCs provided the cDNA or gDNA that served as material.

The CDR3 loop spans 15 amino acids. V was shortened by 8 bases and J by 1 base, with 17 bases between the two germline ends. Germline V CDR1 and CDR2: SNHLY, FYNNEI. This table comes from immunoSEQ multiplex PCR, and its TCRdb copy is limited to in-frame clones, with some not included. The data hold fewer than 200,000 clones, with nearly 90% observed a single time. Sequencing was carried out using peripheral blood. The TCR sequence derives from a man in his sixties with active or convalescent COVID-19. The rearrangement joins TRBV2 to TRBJ2-5; D is ambiguous. CDR3 sequence: CASVRWPYVQETQYF. Written as DNA, the CDR3 is TGTGCCAGCGTGAGGTGGCCGTATGTCCAAGAGACCCAGTACTTC. The entire variable domain, with the rest obtained from reference TRBV2 and TRBJ2-5, is as follows: EPEVTQTPSHQVTQMGQEVILRCVPISNHLYFYWYRQILGQKVEFLVSFYNNEISEKSEIFDDQFSVERPDGSNFTLKIRSTKLEDSAMYFCASVRWPYVQETQYFGPGTRLLVL.